This T cell receptor (beta chain) appears in the sequencing data of a study of blood T cell repertoires in COVID-19. Study overall: The cDNA or gDNA used as material had been derived from T cells, B-cell-depleted T cells, or PBMCs.

In the authors' workflow: Amplifying reference gene primers gave estimates of nucleated cell counts. Sequenced by immunoSEQ multiplex PCR; TCRdb stores in-frame clones only, minus some. V, J and clone size are those of that table, while D and trimming were read from the DNA. The top ten hold under 8.5% of the sample, which has roughly 83,000 clones, around nine tenths seen once. The V and J ends lost 10 bases and 5 bases respectively, with 20 bases between them. This CDR3 is 14 amino acids long. The germline V gene has CDR1 MDHEN and CDR2 SYDVKM. The genes are TRBV28 and TRBJ1-1; perhaps TRBD1 as D (5 bases). The sample consisted of peripheral blood. The sequence came from a man older than 75 with active or convalescent COVID-19. The DNA for the CDR3 is TGTGCCACCGAGGACACGGGTAGAGGAACTGAAGCTTTCTTT. As protein: CATEDTGRGTEAFF. Drawing the rest from reference TRBV28 and TRBJ1-1, the complete variable domain is DVKVTQSSRYLVKRTGEKVFLECVQDMDHENMFWYRQDPGLGLRLIYFSYDVKMKEKGDIPEGYSVSREKKERFSLILESASTNQTSMYLCATEDTGRGTEAFFGQGTRLTVV.